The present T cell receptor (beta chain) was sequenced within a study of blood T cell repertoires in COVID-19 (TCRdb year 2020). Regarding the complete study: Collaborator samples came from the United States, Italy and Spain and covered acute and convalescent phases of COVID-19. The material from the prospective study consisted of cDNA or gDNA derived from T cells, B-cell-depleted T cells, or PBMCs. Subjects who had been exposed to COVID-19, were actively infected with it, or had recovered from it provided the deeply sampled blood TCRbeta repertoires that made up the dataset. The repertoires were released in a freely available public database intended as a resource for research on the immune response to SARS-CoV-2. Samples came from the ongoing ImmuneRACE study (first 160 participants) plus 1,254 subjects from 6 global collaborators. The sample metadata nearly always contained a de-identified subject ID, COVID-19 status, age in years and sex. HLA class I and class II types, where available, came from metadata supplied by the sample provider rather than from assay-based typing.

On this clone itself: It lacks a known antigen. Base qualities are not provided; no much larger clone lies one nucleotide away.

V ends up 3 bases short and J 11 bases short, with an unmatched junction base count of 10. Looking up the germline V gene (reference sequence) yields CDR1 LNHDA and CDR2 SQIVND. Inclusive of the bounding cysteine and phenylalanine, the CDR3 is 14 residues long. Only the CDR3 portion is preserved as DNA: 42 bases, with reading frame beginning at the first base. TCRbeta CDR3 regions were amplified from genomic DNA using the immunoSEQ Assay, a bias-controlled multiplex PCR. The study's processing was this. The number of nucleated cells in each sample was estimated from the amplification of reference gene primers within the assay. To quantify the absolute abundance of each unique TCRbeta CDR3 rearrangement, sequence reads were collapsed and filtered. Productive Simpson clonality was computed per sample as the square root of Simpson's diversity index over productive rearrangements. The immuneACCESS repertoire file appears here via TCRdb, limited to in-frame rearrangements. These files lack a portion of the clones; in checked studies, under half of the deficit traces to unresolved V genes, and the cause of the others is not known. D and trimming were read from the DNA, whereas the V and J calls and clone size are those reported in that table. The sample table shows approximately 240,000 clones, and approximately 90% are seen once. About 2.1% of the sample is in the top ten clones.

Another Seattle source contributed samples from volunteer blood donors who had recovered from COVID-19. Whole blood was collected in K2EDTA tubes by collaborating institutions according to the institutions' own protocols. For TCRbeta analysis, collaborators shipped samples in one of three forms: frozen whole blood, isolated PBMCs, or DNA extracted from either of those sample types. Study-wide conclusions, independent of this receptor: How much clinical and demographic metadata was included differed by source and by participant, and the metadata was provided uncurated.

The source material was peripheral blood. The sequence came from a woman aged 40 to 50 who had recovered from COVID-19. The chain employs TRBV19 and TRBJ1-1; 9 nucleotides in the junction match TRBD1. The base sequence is TGTGCCAGTAGTATGGGGACAGGGACTTTTAGGGCTTTCTTT. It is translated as CASSMGTGTFRAFF.